Below, 31 T cell receptor beta chains from the same sample are listed, as sequenced in a study of blood T cell repertoires in COVID-19. The assay was immunoSEQ multiplex PCR, and TCRdb's table has in-frame clones only and misses some. The table lists approximately 190,000 clones, 80% to 85% of them singletons. The sample was PBMCs or T cells enriched from blood (not recorded which). The receptors derive from a man aged 40-50 years who had recovered from COVID-19.

The gene calls are TRBV28 and TRBJ1-1; D remains unclear. The germline V gene encodes CDR1 MDHEN and CDR2 SYDVKM. CDR3 length: 17 amino acids. The germline V and J ends were trimmed by 2 bases and 3 bases, with 19 bases remaining between them. The CDR3 loop is CASSLVSGIRVYTEAFF. The CDR3 nucleotides are TGTGCCAGCAGTTTAGTGAGCGGGATACGGGTGTACACTGAAGCTTTCTTT.

This chain joins TRBV9 and TRBJ2-5; TRBD2 agrees at 11 bases. Germline lookup yields CDR1 SGDLS and CDR2 YYNGEE. The CDR3 spans 15 residues. J gave up 5 bases and V 1 base, and 4 bases lay outside the gene matches. CDR3 region: CASSVSASGGETQYF. In DNA, the CDR3 is TGTGCCAGCAGCGTAAGCGCTAGCGGGGGGGAGACCCAGTACTTC.

This clone was seen a few times. The J gene is TRBJ1-1, the V gene TRBV3-1 (or the pseudogene TRBV3-2); 8 bases are a match to TRBD1. The CDR3 contains 14 residues. V gave up 5 bases and J gave up 3 bases; unmatched junction bases: 5. Per germline, CDR1 LGHDT and CDR2 YNNKEL (reference sequence). CDR3 nucleotides: TGTGCCAGCAGCGAAATACAGGGGGACACTGAAGCTTTCTTT. It translates to CASSEIQGDTEAFF.

This clone turned up a few times. The chain has TRBV2 and TRBJ1-2; 8 bases are a match to TRBD1. CDR1 and CDR2 from the germline V gene are SNHLY and FYNNEI. The CDR3 loop spans 14 amino acids. The ends lost 4 bases at V and 4 bases at J; junction bases unmatched: 5. This CDR3 reads CASSVGDRIYGYTF. The CDR3 DNA sequence: TGTGCCAGCAGTGTTGGGGACAGGATCTATGGCTACACCTTC.

The rearrangement links TRBV19 to TRBJ1-5, with a tentative D call TRBD1 (6 bases). The V end was cut by 6 bases, the J end by 3 bases, with 12 bases between. This CDR3 is built from 14 residues. Germline CDR1 and CDR2: LNHDA and SQIVND (reference sequence). CDR3 loop: CASRDGQYNQPQHF. The CDR3 DNA reads as TGTGCCAGTAGGGACGGACAGTACAATCAGCCCCAGCATTTT.

The chain couples TRBV28 to TRBJ2-5, with 8 bases that match TRBD2. V shed 5 bases and J 4 bases; nucleotides not matched to a gene: 9. The germline V gene has CDR1 MDHEN and CDR2 SYDVKM. The CDR3 has 15 residues. The CDR3 protein is CASSDPGTRRETQYF. The CDR3 coding sequence is TGTGCCAGCAGTGATCCCGGGACTAGGCGAGAGACCCAGTACTTC.

The V call is TRBV10-3, the J call TRBJ1-6, with TRBD1 identical over 7 bases. The germline CDR1 and CDR2 sequences are ENHRY and SYGVKD. The CDR3 has 13 residues. With 6 bases clipped from V and 10 bases from J, the junction kept 6 bases outside the gene matches. CDR3 protein: CAIRNPGQSPLHF. CDR3 in DNA: TGTGCCATCAGGAACCCGGGACAGTCACCCCTCCACTTT.

The J gene is TRBJ1-6, the V gene TRBV2; D call uncertain. Per the germline V gene, CDR1 is SNHLY and CDR2 is FYNNEI. The CDR3 is 14 amino acids. V was cut by 8 bases and J by 0 bases, with 8 bases left in between. The DNA of the CDR3 is TGTGCCAGCGGAGGGAGCTCCTATAATTCACCCCTCCACTTT. Amino acids: CASGGSSYNSPLHF.

This chain connects TRBV4-2 to TRBJ2-1, with a tentative D call TRBD2 (5 bases). The CDR3 totals 17 residues. From germline, CDR1 is LGHNA and CDR2 YNFKEQ. Trimming removed 1 base from V and 5 bases from J, with 18 bases in between. The CDR3 is CASSQGPPGSSNNEQFF. CDR3 coding DNA: TGTGCCAGCAGCCAAGGGCCCCCGGGGAGTTCGAACAATGAGCAGTTCTTC.

V gene TRBV5-1 combines with J gene TRBJ2-5; 7 bases are shared with TRBD1. Germline V CDR1 and CDR2: SGHRS, YFSETQ. Trimming took 4 bases from V and 2 from J; bases not matched to a gene: 8. CDR3 length: 15 residues. CDR3 residues: CASSLYGTAQETQYF. The CDR3 DNA sequence: TGCGCCAGCAGCCTGTATGGGACAGCTCAAGAGACCCAGTACTTC.

This clone was observed once. The chain joins TRBV7-3 to TRBJ2-2; TRBD2 matches at 7 bases. CDR3 length: 15 residues. V was clipped by 5 bases and J by 7 bases; unmatched bases: 10. The germline CDR1 and CDR2 sequences are SGHTA and FQGTGA. As DNA, the CDR3 is TGTGCCAGCAGCCCTAGGACTAGTACAAACGGGGAGCTGTTTTTT. Translating it yields CASSPRTSTNGELFF. The full variable domain, completed using reference TRBV7-3 and TRBJ2-2, is GAGVSQTPSNKVTEKGKYVELRCDPISGHTALYWYRQSLGQGPEFLIYFQGTGAADDSGLPNDRFFAVRPEGSVSTLKIQRTERGDSAVYLCASSPRTSTNGELFFGEGSRLTVL.

The genes are TRBV19 and TRBJ2-7; D perhaps matches TRBD2 (6 bases). Trimming shortened V by 5 bases and J by 5 bases, and 16 bases separated the two germline ends. This CDR3 region has 14 residues. Germline V gives CDR1 LNHDA, CDR2 SQIVND (reference sequence). Here the CDR3 DNA reads TGTGCCAGTAGTCGACCGGGATGGGGGGACGAGCAGTACTTC. Its protein is CASSRPGWGDEQYF.

The chain has TRBV28 and TRBJ1-5; D gene ambiguous. The CDR3 runs 18 residues. V lost 3 bases, J lost 6 bases, and 24 bases lay in between. The germline V gene encodes CDR1 MDHEN and CDR2 SYDVKM. The CDR3 sequence is CASSFVPAMREVGQPQHF. The CDR3 DNA reads as TGTGCCAGCAGTTTTGTCCCCGCGATGAGGGAGGTTGGTCAGCCCCAGCATTTT.

This rearrangement joins TRBV5-6 to TRBJ1-5; TRBD1 agrees at 8 bases. This CDR3 is built from 14 residues. CDR1 and CDR2 from the germline V gene are SGHDT and YYEEEE. V trimming: 4 bases; J trimming: 4 bases; junction bases outside the gene matches: 4. The CDR3 region is CASSRTGPNQPQHF. The CDR3 DNA sequence: TGTGCCAGCAGCCGGACAGGGCCAAATCAGCCCCAGCATTTT. Drawing the rest from reference TRBV5-6 and TRBJ1-5, the complete variable domain is DAGVTQSPTHLIKTRGQQVTLRCSPKSGHDTVSWYQQALGQGPQFIFQYYEEEERQRGNFPDRFSGHQFPNYSSELNVNALLLGDSALYLCASSRTGPNQPQHFGDGTRLSIL.

CDR3 sequence reads: CASSSKASGMYEQYF. In DNA, the CDR3 is TGTGCCAGCAGCTCCAAGGCCAGCGGGATGTACGAGCAGTACTTC. The rearrangement uses TRBV7-9 and TRBJ2-7; the match to TRBD2 covers 7 bases. This CDR3 comprises 15 residues. CDR1 and CDR2 (germline): SEHNR, FQNEAQ (reference sequence). Losses at the gene ends were 4 bases for V and 4 bases for J; bases not matched to a gene: 10.

The chain recombines TRBV7-9 with TRBJ1-4; D may be TRBD1 (5 bases). CDR1 is SEHNR, CDR2 FQNEAQ, per germline (reference sequence). V lost 8 bases and J lost 4, with 14 bases in between. CDR3 length: 14 residues. This CDR3 is CASALGGNNEKLFF. The CDR3 DNA reads TGTGCCAGCGCCCTGGGGGGGAATAATGAAAAACTGTTTTTT.

Only one count was recorded for this clone. The rearrangement uses TRBV6-2 or TRBV6-3 and TRBJ2-7, with TRBD2 as a possible D gene (6 bases). The V end was cut by 6 bases, the J end by 8 bases, with 26 bases between. The length of the CDR3 is 16 residues. Germline V gene lookup returns CDR1 MNHEY and CDR2 SVGEGT. In DNA form, the CDR3 reads TGTGCCAGCAGCCCTCTTTGGGGGGTTCTTTCCTCCAAGCAGTACTTC. Translation: CASSPLWGVLSSKQYF.

V is TRBV27 and J is TRBJ1-1; D call uncertain. The V end lost 2 bases, the J end lost 1 base, and 8 bases lay between the germline ends. Germline values: CDR1 MNHEY, CDR2 SMNVEV (reference sequence). The CDR3 sequence is 14 residues long. The CDR3 sequence is CASSLAYRNTEAFF. The CDR3 region has the DNA TGTGCCAGCAGTTTAGCATATAGGAACACTGAAGCTTTCTTT.

This chain connects TRBV18 to TRBJ1-3, with 7 bases matching TRBD1. The CDR3 is 18 amino acids. The trim removed 0 bases at V and 0 bases at J, leaving 8 bases unmatched. Germline CDR1 KGHSH, CDR2 LQKENI. The CDR3 is CASSPPTGSQSSGNTIYF. CDR3 nucleotide sequence: TGTGCCAGCTCACCACCGACAGGGTCTCAGAGCTCTGGAAACACCATATATTTT.

The rearrangement joins TRBV4-1 to TRBJ1-1; D call uncertain. The V end lost 1 base, the J end lost 0 bases, and 6 bases lay between the germline ends. This CDR3 comprises 14 residues. The germline V gene encodes CDR1 MGHRA and CDR2 YSYEKL. The CDR3 loop is CASSQVLVNTEAFF. The CDR3 DNA follows: TGCGCCAGCAGCCAAGTTCTAGTGAACACTGAAGCTTTCTTT.

This chain joins TRBV7-9 and TRBJ2-1, with D possibly being TRBD2 (5 bases). Per the germline V gene, CDR1 is SEHNR and CDR2 is FQNEAQ (reference sequence). Trimming stripped 5 bases from V and 1 base from J, with 15 bases between. The CDR3 runs 16 residues. The CDR3 here is CASSPAGNSSYNEQFF. CDR3 DNA sequence: TGTGCCAGCAGCCCCGCCGGGAACTCATCCTACAATGAGCAGTTCTTC. Full variable domain (missing parts from reference TRBV7-9 and TRBJ2-1): DTGVSQNPRHKITKRGQNVTFRCDPISEHNRLYWYRQTLGQGPEFLTYFQNEAQLEKSRLLSDRFSAERPKGSFSTLEIQRTEQGDSAMYLCASSPAGNSSYNEQFFGPGTRLTVL.

The chain links TRBV6-5 to TRBJ1-1, with TRBD1 identical over 7 bases. V was clipped by 4 bases and J by 3 bases; unmatched bases: 2. The CDR3 is 13 residues long. The V gene's germline CDR1 is MNHEY and CDR2 SVGAGI. The CDR3 DNA reads TGTGCCAGCAGTTCTGACAGGGACACTGAAGCTTTCTTT. It is translated as CASSSDRDTEAFF.

The chain's CDR3 is CASSGQQQETQYF. The CDR3 DNA reads as TGTGCCAGCAGTGGACAGCAACAAGAGACCCAGTACTTC. The V and J genes are TRBV2 and TRBJ2-5, with D possibly matching TRBD1 (5 bases). V lost 4 bases and J 2 bases, leaving 8 bases between the germline ends. This CDR3 contains 13 residues. The germline gives CDR1 SNHLY, CDR2 FYNNEI.

The V and J genes are TRBV27 and TRBJ2-7; 12 positions match TRBD1. J gave up 5 bases and V 4 bases, and 9 bases lay outside the gene matches. This CDR3 comprises 16 residues. CDR1 and CDR2 from the germline V gene are MNHEY and SMNVEV (reference sequence). CDR3 residues: CASSSPGTGGPHEQYF. The CDR3 coding sequence is TGTGCCAGCAGTTCACCCGGGACAGGGGGCCCCCACGAGCAGTACTTC.

The CDR3 coding sequence is TGTGCCAGCAGCTTGGTCGACACCAGTGGCTACACCTTC. This encodes CASSLVDTSGYTF. The genes are TRBV5-5 and TRBJ1-2, with D uncertain. Germline V gives CDR1 SGHKS, CDR2 YYEKEE (reference sequence). V lost 0 bases, J lost 7 bases, and 10 bases lay in between. The CDR3 is made up of 13 amino acids.

This chain joins TRBV6-5 and TRBJ2-3; weak D call: TRBD2 (5 bases). Germline-derived CDR1 and CDR2 are MNHEY and SVGAGI. The CDR3 is made up of 15 amino acids. V lost 2 bases, J lost 6 bases, and 15 bases lay in between. The DNA of the CDR3 is TGTGCCAGCAGTTACAAGCAGACTGTAGCGGATACGCAGTATTTT. Translation: CASSYKQTVADTQYF.

This clone has a single count. Written as DNA, the CDR3 is TGTGCCATCAGTGGGACAGGGATCCATGGCTACACCTTC. Translated: CAISGTGIHGYTF. This rearrangement joins TRBV10-3 to TRBJ1-2; 8 bases match TRBD1. The germline gives CDR1 ENHRY, CDR2 SYGVKD. V lost 4 bases, J lost 6 bases, and 4 bases stayed unmatched. The CDR3 has 13 residues.

The chain carries TRBV9 and TRBJ1-1; D possibly corresponds to TRBD1 (6 bases). V lost 0 bases, J lost 5 bases, and 14 bases lay in between. The CDR3 has 15 amino acids. The V gene's germline CDR1 is SGDLS and CDR2 YYNGEE. The DNA for the CDR3 is TGTGCCAGCAGCGTAGCTTGGGGGCAGCGTACTGAAGCTTTCTTT. This codes for CASSVAWGQRTEAFF.

The rearrangement uses TRBV7-2 and TRBJ1-6; 9 bases fit TRBD1. This CDR3 contains 16 residues. Germline CDR1 is SGHTA and CDR2 is FQGNSA. Trimming removed 6 bases from V and 3 bases from J; junction bases left unmatched: 6. CDR3 sequence: CASSSTGGNYNSPLHF. The CDR3 DNA follows: TGTGCCAGCAGTTCCACAGGGGGCAACTATAATTCACCCCTCCACTTT.

The J gene is TRBJ2-5, the V gene TRBV24-1; a possible D gene is TRBD2 (6 bases). V was pared by 3 bases and J by 3 bases, with 10 bases between. This CDR3 is built from 14 residues. Germline V gene lookup returns CDR1 KGHDR and CDR2 SFDVKD. The chain's CDR3 is CATSDVEGKETQYF. CDR3 nucleotide sequence: TGTGCCACCAGTGATGTGGAGGGTAAAGAGACCCAGTACTTC.

The chain links TRBV6-2 or TRBV6-3 to TRBJ1-1, with D possibly matching TRBD1 (5 bases). V was trimmed by 0 bases and J by 1 base, leaving 15 bases between them. Per germline, CDR1 MNHEY and CDR2 SVGEGT. The CDR3 runs 17 residues. The CDR3 here is CASSYSIPDTTNTEAFF. The CDR3 nucleotides read TGTGCCAGCAGTTACTCGATCCCGGACACTACGAACACTGAAGCTTTCTTT.